This record looks at one T cell receptor beta chain sequence and its context. This entry is derived from a study of radiotherapy plus CTLA-4 blockade in lung cancer. Overall study: Objective responses emerged in about 20% of patients, and 25% to 40% attained disease control.

This CDR3 spans 14 amino acids. Germline assignment: CDR1 MDHEN and CDR2 SYDVKM. V lost 6 bases, J lost 6 bases, and 15 bases lay in between. Sequencing used immunoSEQ multiplex PCR; TCRdb keeps in-frame clones, though not all of them. The sample includes just under 60,000 clones, around 74% of them seen just once. CTLA-4 blockade with ipilimumab, together with focal radiation, was given to patients with chemo-refractory metastatic non-small-cell lung cancer. The chain employs TRBV28 and TRBJ1-5, with D possibly matching TRBD1 (5 bases). The source was peripheral blood, collected from a patient treated with radiotherapy plus ipilimumab. This clonotype was sampled from a human donor with non-small cell lung cancer whose response to radiotherapy plus ipilimumab could not be evaluated. CDR3 residues: CASREQVEVQPQHF. CDR3 nucleotide sequence: TGTGCCAGCAGAGAACAGGTAGAGGTTCAGCCCCAGCATTTT.